This record looks at one T cell receptor beta chain sequence and its context. The target antigen is unknown. Primers: 60 Vbeta forward and 13 Jbeta reverse. Data came from immunoSEQ multiplex PCR; TCRdb stores just in-frame clones and leaves some out. The repertoire includes 60,000 or so clones, 60% to 80% of them detected once, and roughly a quarter sits in the top ten. These data belong to a study of cytomegalovirus exposure and HLA in healthy donors. Study conclusions and caveats: Reports state that TCR beta sequences accurately predicted most subjects' HLA-A and HLA-B alleles. With later analysis, a missense DCLRE1C variant became linked to TCR beta V- and J-gene trimming. In an earlier analysis, productive rearrangement rates for most beta V segments clustered near 87% or 30%.

J was trimmed by 2 bases and V by 2 bases; bases with no gene match: 4. The CDR3 has 15 residues. CDR1 is MRHNA, CDR2 SNTAGT, per germline. The V and J genes are TRBV6-4 and TRBJ2-3, with 7 bases matching TRBD2. This TCR derives from a woman in her thirties or forties in good health and CMV-seropositive. What was sequenced was PBMCs. The CDR3 region is CASSDTERDTDTQYF. DNA of the CDR3: TGTGCCAGCAGTGACACAGAGCGGGACACAGATACGCAGTATTTT.